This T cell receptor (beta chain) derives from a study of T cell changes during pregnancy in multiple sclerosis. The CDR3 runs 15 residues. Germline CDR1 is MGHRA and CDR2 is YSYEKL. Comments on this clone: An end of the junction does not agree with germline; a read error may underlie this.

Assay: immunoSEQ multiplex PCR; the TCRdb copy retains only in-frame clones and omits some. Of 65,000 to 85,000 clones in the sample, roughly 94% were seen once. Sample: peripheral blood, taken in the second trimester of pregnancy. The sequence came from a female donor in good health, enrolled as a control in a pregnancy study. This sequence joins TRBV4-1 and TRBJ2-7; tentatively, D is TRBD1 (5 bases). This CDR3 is CASSQDSDSFYEQCF. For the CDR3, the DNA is TGCGCCAGCAGCCAAGACAGTGACAGTTTCTACGAGCAGTGCTTC.